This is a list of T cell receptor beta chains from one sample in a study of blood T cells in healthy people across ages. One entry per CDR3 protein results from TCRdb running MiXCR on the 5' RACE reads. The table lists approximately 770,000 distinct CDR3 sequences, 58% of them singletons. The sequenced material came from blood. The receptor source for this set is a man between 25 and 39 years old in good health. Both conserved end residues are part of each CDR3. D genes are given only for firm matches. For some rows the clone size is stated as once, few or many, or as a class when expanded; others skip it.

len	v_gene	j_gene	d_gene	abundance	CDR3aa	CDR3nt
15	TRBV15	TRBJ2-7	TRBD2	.	CATRGAGAVAYEQYF	TGTGCCACCAGAGGTGCGGGAGCGGTGGCCTACGAGCAGTACTTC
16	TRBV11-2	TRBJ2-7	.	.	CASSPGAITSSYEQYF	TGTGCCAGCAGCCCCGGGGCCATAACTAGCTCCTACGAGCAGTACTTC
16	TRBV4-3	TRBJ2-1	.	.	CASSQEAASRRYEQFF	TGCGCCAGCAGCCAAGAGGCAGCGAGTCGGAGGTATGAGCAGTTCTTC
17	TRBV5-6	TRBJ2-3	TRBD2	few	CASSGRAGVIRTDTQYF	TGTGCCAGCAGCGGGAGAGCGGGGGTAATTAGAACAGATACGCAGTATTTT
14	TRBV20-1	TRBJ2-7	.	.	CSATLPRGGYEQYF	TGCAGTGCTACCCTTCCTAGGGGGGGCTACGAGCAGTACTTC
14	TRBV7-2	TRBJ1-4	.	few	CASSPSTAFEKLFF	TGTGCCAGCAGCCCCTCTACCGCTTTCGAAAAACTGTTTTTT
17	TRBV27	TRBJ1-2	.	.	CASSPWGPGTLGYGYTF	TGTGCCAGCAGCCCTTGGGGGCCAGGTACACTTGGCTATGGCTACACCTTC
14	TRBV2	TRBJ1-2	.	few	CASTAGTTRNGYTF	TGTGCCAGCACCGCAGGGACCACGAGGAATGGCTACACCTTC
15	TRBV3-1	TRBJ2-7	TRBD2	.	CASSPTSGRTHEQYF	TGTGCCAGCAGCCCGACTAGCGGGAGAACCCACGAGCAGTACTTC
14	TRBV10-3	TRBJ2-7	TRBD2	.	CAIRVGGRDYEQYF	TGTGCCATCAGGGTCGGCGGGAGAGACTACGAGCAGTACTTC
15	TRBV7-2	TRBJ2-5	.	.	CASSLVSTGEETQYF	TGTGCCAGCAGCTTAGTATCTACAGGCGAGGAGACCCAGTACTTC
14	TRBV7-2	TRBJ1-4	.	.	CASSPVGGNEKLFF	TGTGCCAGCAGCCCGGTAGGGGGTAATGAAAAACTGTTTTTT
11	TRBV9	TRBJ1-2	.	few	CASSRGHLYTF	TGTGCCAGCAGCCGAGGGCATCTCTACACCTTC
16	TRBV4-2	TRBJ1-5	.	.	CASSQDAQTGNQPQHF	TGTGCCAGCAGCCAAGATGCCCAGACGGGCAATCAGCCCCAGCATTTT
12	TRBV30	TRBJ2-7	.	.	CAWSVGWNEQYF	TGTGCCTGGAGTGTGGGGTGGAACGAGCAGTACTTC
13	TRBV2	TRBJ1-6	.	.	CASSELLNSPLHF	TGTGCCAGCAGTGAATTATTAAATTCACCCCTCCACTTT
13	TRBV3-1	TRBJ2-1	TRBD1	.	CASSPPQGPEQFF	TGTGCCAGCAGCCCCCCACAGGGGCCGGAGCAGTTCTTC
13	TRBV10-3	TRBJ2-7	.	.	CAIGENGGSGQYF	TGTGCCATCGGTGAGAACGGAGGGTCGGGGCAGTACTTC
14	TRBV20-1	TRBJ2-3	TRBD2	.	CSATTSGRPGTQYF	TGCAGTGCTACAACTAGCGGGAGGCCCGGTACGCAGTATTTT
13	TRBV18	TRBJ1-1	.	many	CASSPTGNTEAFF	TGTGCCAGCAGCCCCACAGGGAACACTGAAGCTTTCTTT
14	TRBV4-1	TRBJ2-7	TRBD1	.	CASSDGQGVAEQYF	TGCGCCAGCAGCGATGGACAGGGTGTCGCCGAGCAGTACTTC
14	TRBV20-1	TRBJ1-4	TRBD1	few	CSASPGGTNEKLFF	TGCAGTGCTTCGCCAGGGGGAACTAATGAAAAACTGTTTTTT
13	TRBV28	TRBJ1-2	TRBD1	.	CASTLRGRLGYTF	TGTGCCAGCACCCTGAGGGGGCGTCTTGGCTACACCTTC
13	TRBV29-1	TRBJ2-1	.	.	CSVGSGEVDEQFF	TGCAGCGTTGGGTCGGGAGAGGTTGATGAGCAGTTCTTC
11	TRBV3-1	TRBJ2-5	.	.	CASSLINEQYF	TGTGCCAGCAGCCTTATCAATGAGCAGTACTTC
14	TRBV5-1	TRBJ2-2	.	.	CASSLSGRGGELFF	TGCGCCAGCAGCTTGAGTGGTCGGGGCGGGGAGCTGTTTTTT
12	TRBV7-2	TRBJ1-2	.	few	CASSLDARGYTF	TGTGCCAGCAGCTTAGACGCCAGAGGCTACACCTTC